These 24 T cell receptor beta chains came from one sample sequenced in a study of Graves' ophthalmopathy and Graves' hyperthyroidism. Amplification targeted the TCR beta CDR3 regions, with RNA transcripts as the source material. Following a first-round RT-PCR that used HTBI primers, a second-round multiplex PCR was carried out. Each CDR3 protein is one row after TCRdb ran MiXCR on the multiplex PCR reads. The table records a few hundred thousand distinct CDR3 sequences, roughly 15% of them present only once. Specimen: peripheral blood. The receptors shown here come from an adult woman with stable Graves' hyperthyroidism.

This clonotype was found many times. The chain recombines TRBV2 with TRBJ2-5; TRBD1 matches at 10 bases. The length of the CDR3 is 14 residues. The V gene end was trimmed by 6 bases and the J gene end by 5 bases; junction bases not matched to a gene: 6. Germline CDR1 is SNHLY and CDR2 is FYNNEI. CDR3 loop: CASSDRGRRETQYF. CDR3 DNA sequence: TGTGCCAGCAGCGACAGGGGGCGCCGGGAGACCCAGTACTTC.

For the CDR3, the DNA is TGCAGTGCGAGGTCCGTCGTCGCCGGGGAGCTGTTTTTT. Protein: CSARSVVAGELFF. The chain uses TRBV20-1 and TRBJ2-2; D ambiguous. The V gene's germline CDR1 is DFQATT and CDR2 SNEGSKA (reference sequence). The CDR3 covers 13 residues. The V gene lost 6 bases and the J gene lost 6 bases, with 14 bases spanning the gap.

This clonotype was seen repeatedly, ten times or more. The rearrangement uses TRBV13 and TRBJ1-1; unclear D gene. The germline V gene encodes CDR1 PRHDT and CDR2 FYEKMQ (reference sequence). The CDR3 sequence is 14 residues long. V was clipped by 5 bases and J by 1 base, with 11 bases between them. The CDR3, as DNA: TGTGCCAGCAGCCACGCGACGGGGAACACTGAAGCTTTCTTT. As protein: CASSHATGNTEAFF.

This clonotype has ten or more counts. The rearrangement links TRBV12-3 or TRBV12-4 to TRBJ2-7; 8 bases match TRBD1. There are 13 residues in the CDR3. The junction had 4 bases not matched to a gene; V was cut back by 3 bases and J by 6 bases. The CDR3 sequence is CASSFATGGEQYF. The CDR3 DNA reads TGTGCCAGCAGTTTCGCAACAGGGGGCGAGCAGTACTTC.

This clonotype was found a few times. Since no conserved phenylalanine or tryptophan closes the CDR3, a read error is the likely cause. This rearrangement joins TRBV12-3 or TRBV12-4 to TRBJ2-2; D is unclear. V gave up 3 bases and J gave up 4 bases, with 3 bases separating them. The CDR3 has 12 residues. CDR3 in DNA: TGTGCCAGCAGTTTCACCACCGGGGAGCTGTTTTCT. This translates into CASSFTTGELFS.

The gene calls are TRBV7-2 and TRBJ1-2, with D hard to call. This CDR3 comprises 14 residues. Per germline, CDR1 SGHTA and CDR2 FQGNSA. V lost 2 bases and J 5 bases, leaving 12 bases between the germline ends. CDR3 sequence reads: CASSLTGLGYGYTF. In DNA, the CDR3 is TGTGCCAGCAGCTTAACCGGCCTGGGATATGGCTACACCTTC.

This clonotype was detected ten times or more. A junction boundary mismatches the germline segment, possibly from a read error. The V call is TRBV2, the J call TRBJ2-2, with 7 bases identical to TRBD1. The germline gives CDR1 SNHLY, CDR2 FYNNEI. CDR3 length: 14 residues. The CDR3 region is CASSEDRATGELFF. The CDR3 bases are TGTGCCAGCAGCGAAGACAGGGCGACCGGGGAGCTGTTTTTT.

The J gene is TRBJ1-2, the V gene TRBV27; D may be TRBD1 (6 bases). Trimming removed 5 bases from V and 0 bases from J, with 16 bases in between. Germline assignment: CDR1 MNHEY and CDR2 SMNVEV (reference sequence). CDR3 length: 16 amino acids. The CDR3 reads CASSPDRTTSNYGYTF. CDR3 coding DNA: TGTGCCAGCAGTCCCGACAGGACGACATCTAACTATGGCTACACCTTC.

The chain uses TRBV20-1 and TRBJ2-3; D possibly matches TRBD1 or TRBD2 (6 bases each). The CDR3 runs 15 residues. V was trimmed by 0 bases and J by 1 base, leaving 11 bases between them. CDR1 and CDR2 (germline): DFQATT, SNEGSKA (reference sequence). The CDR3 region has the DNA TGCAGTGCTAGAGAAGGGGGAGGTGGCACAGATACGCAGTATTTT. The encoded protein is CSAREGGGGTDTQYF.

This clonotype was found many times. The chain is built from TRBV15 and TRBJ2-7; D is unclear. Germline V gene sequence: CDR1 LNHNV, CDR2 YYDKDF (reference sequence). Trimming removed 0 bases from V and 0 bases from J, with 9 bases in between. The length of the CDR3 is 15 residues. The CDR3 spells CATSRDPQPSYEQYF. In DNA form, the CDR3 reads TGTGCCACCAGCAGAGATCCACAACCCTCCTACGAGCAGTACTTC.

At least ten counts were recorded for this clonotype. The chain has TRBV6-1 and TRBJ2-7; no definite D call. The germline gives CDR1 MNHNS, CDR2 SASEGT. The germline V and J ends were trimmed by 6 bases and 7 bases, with 7 bases remaining between them. CDR3 size: 10 residues. CDR3 amino acids: CASRSTEQYF. DNA for the CDR3: TGTGCCAGCAGGTCTACGGAGCAGTACTTC.

At least ten counts were recorded for this clonotype. The rearrangement uses TRBV4-1 and TRBJ2-7; the D is unclear. Germline assignment: CDR1 MGHRA and CDR2 YSYEKL. The V end lost 1 base, the J end lost 2 bases, and 9 bases lay between the germline ends. CDR3 size: 14 residues. The CDR3 coding sequence is TGCGCCAGCAGCCAAGGAGCACTCCCCTACGAGCAGTACTTC. Translated: CASSQGALPYEQYF.

The genes are TRBV5-1 and TRBJ2-2, with D hard to call. Germline CDR1 and CDR2: SGHRS and YFSETQ. CDR3 length: 14 residues. V dropped 0 bases and J dropped 5 bases, with 8 bases sitting between them. The CDR3 DNA is TGCGCCAGCAGCTTGGAGTTGGGGACCGGGGAGCTGTTTTTT. This translates into CASSLELGTGELFF.

The chain employs TRBV30 and TRBJ2-7; D gene unclear. The CDR3 is 13 amino acids. V lost 4 bases, J lost 2 bases, and 12 bases lay in between. Per the germline V gene, CDR1 is GTSNPN and CDR2 is SVGIG (reference sequence). CDR3 DNA: TGTGCCTGGATCGGACGGGCCACCTACGAGCAGTACTTC. It specifies CAWIGRATYEQYF. The full variable domain, with the rest looked up from reference TRBV30 and TRBJ2-7, is SQTIHQWPATLVQPVGSPLSLECTVEGTSNPNLYWYRQAAGRGLQLLFYSVGIGQISSEVPQNLSASRPQDRQFILSSKKLLLSDSGFYLCAWIGRATYEQYFGPGTRLTVT.

In its sample, this clonotype was seen many times. This chain links TRBV19 with TRBJ2-7, with a possible D match to TRBD2 (5 bases). The length of the CDR3 is 14 residues. Germline V gene sequence: CDR1 LNHDA, CDR2 SQIVND (reference sequence). Trimming took off 3 bases at V and 2 bases at J, with 11 bases between the two ends. CDR3 sequence: CASSIGVKPYEQYF. In DNA, the CDR3 is TGTGCCAGTAGTATCGGGGTTAAGCCCTACGAGCAGTACTTC.

Many counts were recorded for this clonotype. The chain combines TRBV7-2 with TRBJ2-5; 11 bases are a match to TRBD2. Germline CDR1 reads SGHTA; CDR2 reads FQGNSA. The CDR3 loop spans 16 amino acids. The V gene end was trimmed by 8 bases and the J gene end by 2 bases; junction bases not matched to a gene: 10. DNA for the CDR3: TGTGCCAGCCAAGCGCGACTAGCGGGGCTTCAAGAGACCCAGTACTTC. Residues: CASQARLAGLQETQYF.

This clonotype was seen repeatedly, ten times or more. The chain links TRBV18 to TRBJ1-3; D is uncertain. Germline lookup yields CDR1 KGHSH and CDR2 LQKENI. The CDR3 loop spans 15 amino acids. The V gene lost 0 bases and the J gene lost 1 base, with 7 bases spanning the gap. CDR3 in DNA: TGTGCCAGCTCACCACCGGGGTGGTCTGGAAACACCATATATTTT. Its translation is CASSPPGWSGNTIYF.

This clonotype has a count of ten or more. V gene TRBV10-1 combines with J gene TRBJ2-5, with a weak D call TRBD2 (7 bases). V was pared by 0 bases and J by 7 bases, with 9 bases between. The CDR3 consists of 13 residues. Germline V gene lookup returns CDR1 WNHNN and CDR2 SYGVQD (reference sequence). As DNA, the CDR3 is TGCGCCAGCAGTGAGTCGGGGGGGGCGACCCAGTACTTC. Translating it yields CASSESGGATQYF.

As concerns this clonotype: A much larger clone differs from this one at a single base, so this may be a read error. V and J are TRBV26 and TRBJ1-5. TRBV26 is classified as a pseudogene. The CDR3 has 13 residues. CDR3 in amino acids: CVSSIISYQPQHF. CDR3 nucleotides: TGTGTCAGTAGTATTATTAGTTATCAGCCCCAGCATTTT.

There are a few counts of this clonotype. The CDR3, as DNA: TGTGCCAGCAGCTATCTAGCGGGGGGGACAGAGACCCAGTACTTC. This translates into CASSYLAGGTETQYF. V gene TRBV6-5 combines with J gene TRBJ2-5; the match to TRBD2 covers 12 bases. Germline CDR1 reads MNHEY; CDR2 reads SVGAGI. The J segment lost 4 bases and the V segment lost 6 bases, leaving 6 bases of the junction unmatched. The CDR3 is 15 residues long.

This clonotype has a handful of counts. This rearrangement joins TRBV29-1 to TRBJ1-1; possibly TRBD1 for D (5 bases). Trimming took 5 bases from V and 12 from J, leaving 16 bases between them. The CDR3 extends over 11 amino acids. The V gene's germline CDR1 is SQVTM and CDR2 ANQGSEA. The CDR3 DNA reads as TGCAGCGTTCGTCTAACAGGCGAATCTTTCTTT. It yields the protein CSVRLTGESFF.

The chain uses TRBV28 and TRBJ1-4; D is uncertain. The CDR3 is 13 amino acids. Trimming pared 6 bases from V and 0 bases from J, leaving 5 bases between. Per the germline V gene, CDR1 is MDHEN and CDR2 is SYDVKM. Written as DNA, the CDR3 is TGTGCCAGCAGGGCTTCAACTAATGAAAAACTGTTTTTT. Amino acid sequence: CASRASTNEKLFF.

This clonotype was seen only a few times. CDR3 region: CASSLSAGQPQHF. Written as DNA, the CDR3 is TGTGCCAGCAGTTTGTCAGCCGGTCAGCCCCAGCATTTT. The chain uses TRBV12-3 or TRBV12-4 and TRBJ1-5; D gene uncertain. This CDR3 has 13 residues. With 3 bases removed from V and 6 bases from J, the gap between germline ends came to 9 bases.

This clonotype showed up many times. The CDR3 sequence: CSGDRGYGYGYTF. The CDR3 nucleotides read TGCAGTGGGGACAGGGGATATGGCTATGGCTACACCTTC. The rearrangement links TRBV20-1 to TRBJ1-2; TRBD1 matches at 10 bases. Germline CDR1 DFQATT, CDR2 SNEGSKA (reference sequence). The CDR3 runs to 13 residues. The ends lost 7 bases at V and 4 bases at J; junction bases unmatched: 6.